This T cell receptor (beta chain) was sequenced in a study of CD4 and CD8 cells across lung adenocarcinoma regions. Localized lung adenocarcinoma, a non-small cell lung cancer, affected the donors. The CDR3 is 15 residues long. The germline V gene has CDR1 MNHNS and CDR2 SASEGT. V lost 3 bases to trimming and J lost 5 bases; unmatched junction nucleotides: 7. TCRdb ran MiXCR on the PCR reads and lists one entry per CDR3 protein. The sample has several thousand distinct CDR3 sequences; roughly 42% are singletons. The clonotype originates from a male donor with lung adenocarcinoma. The CD4 and CD8 labels of this study may be unreliable. Sequenced sample: CD8+ T cells from the center of a lung tumor. The chain employs TRBV6-1 and TRBJ2-5; 9 nucleotides agree with TRBD1. For the CDR3, the DNA is TGTGCCAGCAGTGAGGGGGACAGGGAGGTCGAGACCCAGTACTTC. It is translated as CASSEGDREVETQYF.